Below, 8 T cell receptor beta chains from the same sample are listed, as sequenced in a study of molecular identifiers for immune sequencing clone quantification. TCRdb used MiXCR to reprocess the PCR reads, holding one entry per CDR3 protein. The data contain 400,000 to 600,000 distinct CDR3 sequences, about 25% of them seen just once; the ten biggest clones take up roughly 0.79%. Sequencing input: naive CD8+ T cells from blood, with Jurkat cell RNA spiked in. Regarding subset: FACS-sorted CD8+CD4-CCR7+CD45RA+ naive T cells. All receptors come from a human donor in good health. Some libraries in this study had Jurkat cell RNA spiked in.

This clonotype occurred a few times. The genes are TRBV21-1 and TRBJ2-2; TRBD2 is taken as the D call from the table, unchecked against the DNA. TRBV21-1 is a pseudogene. The CDR3 totals 10 residues. The CDR3 nucleotides read TGTGCCATCTTGAAAACGGGCCGGTTTTTT. Translated: CAILKTGRFF.

The J gene is TRBJ2-2, the V gene TRBV6-5, with D perhaps TRBD2 (7 bases). The ends were cut back, 6 bases at V and 6 bases at J, with 20 bases in the middle. Germline CDR1 MNHEY, CDR2 SVGAGI. The CDR3 is 16 residues long. The CDR3 sequence: CASRDPFVGGPGELFF. The CDR3 coding sequence is TGTGCCAGCAGGGACCCTTTCGTGGGGGGGCCCGGGGAGCTGTTTTTT.

This clonotype has more than one count but fewer than ten. The V call is TRBV19, the J call TRBJ2-7, with D possibly TRBD1 on 5 matching bases. CDR1 is LNHDA, CDR2 SQIVND, per germline (reference sequence). V was pared by 6 bases and J by 3 bases, with 18 bases between. The CDR3 covers 15 residues. CDR3 sequence: CASSPGSRAVYEQYF. The CDR3 DNA reads as TGTGCCAGTAGCCCAGGGTCCCGGGCGGTCTACGAGCAGTACTTC. The whole variable domain, filled in from reference TRBV19 and TRBJ2-7, reads DGGITQSPKYLFRKEGQNVTLSCEQNLNHDAMYWYRQDPGQGLRLIYYSQIVNDFQKGDIAEGYSVSREKKESFPLTVTSAQKNPTAFYLCASSPGSRAVYEQYFGPGTRLTVT.

This clonotype has a handful of counts. V gene TRBV7-9 combines with J gene TRBJ2-5; D is uncertain. The CDR3 length is 14 residues. The V end was cut by 1 base, the J end by 7 bases, with 13 bases between. Germline V gene lookup returns CDR1 SEHNR and CDR2 FQNEAQ (reference sequence). The CDR3 protein is CASSLVSSWATQYF. CDR3 nucleotides: TGTGCCAGCAGCTTAGTGTCATCCTGGGCGACCCAGTACTTC.

This clonotype was recorded many times. This CDR3 is CSVEDSLGEQYF. Here the CDR3 DNA reads TGCAGCGTTGAAGACAGCCTAGGGGAGCAGTACTTC. V usage is TRBV29-1 and J usage is TRBJ2-7; no firm D call. The V gene lost 0 bases and the J gene lost 7 bases, with 10 bases spanning the gap. Germline loops: CDR1 SQVTM, CDR2 ANQGSEA. The CDR3 length is 12 residues.

The table lists this clonotype with many counts. The chain couples TRBV20-1 to TRBJ1-1; 9 nucleotides match TRBD1. CDR1 is DFQATT and CDR2 is SNEGSKA in the germline V gene (reference sequence). The V gene end was trimmed by 6 bases and the J gene end by 8 bases; junction bases not matched to a gene: 4. CDR3 length: 11 residues. The CDR3 spells CSAGTGGEAFF. The CDR3 nucleotides read TGCAGTGCAGGCACAGGGGGCGAAGCTTTCTTT.

At least ten counts were recorded for this clonotype. The chain combines TRBV6-5 with TRBJ1-5; the D gene is possibly TRBD1 (6 bases). The CDR3 totals 14 residues. Trimming took off 6 bases at V and 6 bases at J, with 15 bases between the two ends. Looked up from germline, CDR1 is MNHEY and CDR2 is SVGAGI. In nucleotides, the CDR3 is TGTGCCAGCAGACCCCAGGGGAGGATTCAGCCCCAGCATTTT. The encoded protein is CASRPQGRIQPQHF.

This clonotype has just a few counts. The J gene is TRBJ2-1, the V gene TRBV7-2, with D unclear. The CDR3 is made up of 16 amino acids. Trimming pared 2 bases from V and 2 bases from J, leaving 13 bases between. The germline CDR1 and CDR2 sequences are SGHTA and FQGNSA. CDR3 nucleotides: TGTGCCAGCAGCTTATTTTATTTTGGGGCCTACAATGAGCAGTTCTTC. Its protein is CASSLFYFGAYNEQFF.